This T cell receptor beta chain was retrieved from a study of blood T cell repertoires in COVID-19. At the level of the study: Samples taken during acute and convalescent COVID-19 were collected in the United States, Italy and Spain. Sources were T cells, B-cell-depleted T cells, or PBMCs; the material itself was cDNA or gDNA.

The germline V gene has CDR1 MGHRA and CDR2 YSYEKL. This CDR3 region has 16 residues. The ends lost 1 base at V and 0 bases at J; junction bases unmatched: 2. Authors' processing steps: Estimation of nucleated cell counts relied on the amplification of reference gene primers. TCRdb's copy holds only in-frame clones and misses some; the assay was immunoSEQ multiplex PCR. V, J and clone size reflect that table, while D and trimming were determined from the DNA. The table shows some 150,000 clones, with about 91% occurring only once. The genes are TRBV4-1 and TRBJ1-3; 8 bases map to TRBD1. The sequenced sample consisted of peripheral blood. This sequence was found in a woman aged 55-70 years who had recovered from COVID-19. The CDR3 DNA reads as TGCGCCAGCAGCCAAGGGGACAGGACCTCTGGAAACACCATATATTTT. Residues: CASSQGDRTSGNTIYF.